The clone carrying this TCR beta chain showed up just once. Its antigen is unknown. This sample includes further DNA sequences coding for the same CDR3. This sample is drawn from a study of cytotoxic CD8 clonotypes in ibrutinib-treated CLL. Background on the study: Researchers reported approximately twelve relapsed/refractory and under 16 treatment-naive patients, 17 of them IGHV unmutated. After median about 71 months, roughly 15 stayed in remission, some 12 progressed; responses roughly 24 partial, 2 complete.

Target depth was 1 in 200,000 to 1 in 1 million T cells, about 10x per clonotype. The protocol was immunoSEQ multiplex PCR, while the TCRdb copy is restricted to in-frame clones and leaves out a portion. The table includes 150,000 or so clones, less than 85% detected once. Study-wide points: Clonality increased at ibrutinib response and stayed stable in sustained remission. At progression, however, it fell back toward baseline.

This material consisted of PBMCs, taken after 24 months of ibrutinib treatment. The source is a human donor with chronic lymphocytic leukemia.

The CDR3 region is CASSLDRAYGYTF. The CDR3 bases are TGTGCCAGCAGCCTCGACAGGGCCTATGGCTACACCTTC. The chain is built from TRBV6-5 and TRBJ1-2; the match to TRBD1 covers 7 bases. CDR1 is MNHEY, CDR2 SVGAGI, per germline. J gave up 4 bases and V 6 bases, and 5 bases lay outside the gene matches. The CDR3 consists of 13 residues.